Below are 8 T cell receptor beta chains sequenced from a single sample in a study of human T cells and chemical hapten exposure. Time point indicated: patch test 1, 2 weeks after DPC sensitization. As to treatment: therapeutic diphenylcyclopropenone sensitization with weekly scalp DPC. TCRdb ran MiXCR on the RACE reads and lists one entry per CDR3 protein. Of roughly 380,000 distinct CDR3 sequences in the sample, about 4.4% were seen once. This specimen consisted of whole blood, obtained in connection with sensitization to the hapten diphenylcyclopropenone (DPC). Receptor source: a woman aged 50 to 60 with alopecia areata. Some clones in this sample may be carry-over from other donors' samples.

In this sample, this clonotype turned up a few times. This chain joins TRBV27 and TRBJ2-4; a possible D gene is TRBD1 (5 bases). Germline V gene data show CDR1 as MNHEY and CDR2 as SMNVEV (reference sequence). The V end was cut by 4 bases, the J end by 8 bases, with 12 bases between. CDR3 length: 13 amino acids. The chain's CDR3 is CASSYRIADIQYF. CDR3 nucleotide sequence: TGTGCCAGCAGTTACAGGATCGCCGACATTCAGTACTTC.

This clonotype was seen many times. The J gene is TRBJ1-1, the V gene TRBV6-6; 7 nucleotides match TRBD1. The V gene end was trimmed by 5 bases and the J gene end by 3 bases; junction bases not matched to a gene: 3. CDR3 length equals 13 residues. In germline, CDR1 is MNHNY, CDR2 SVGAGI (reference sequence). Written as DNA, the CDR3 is TGTGCCAGCAGTGGGACAGATTACACTGAAGCTTTCTTT. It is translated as CASSGTDYTEAFF.

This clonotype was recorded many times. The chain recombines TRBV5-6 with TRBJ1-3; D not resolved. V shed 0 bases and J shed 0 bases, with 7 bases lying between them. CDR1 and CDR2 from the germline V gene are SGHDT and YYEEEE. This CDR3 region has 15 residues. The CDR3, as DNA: TGTGCCAGCAGCTTGGATCCCAACTCTGGAAACACCATATATTTT. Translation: CASSLDPNSGNTIYF.

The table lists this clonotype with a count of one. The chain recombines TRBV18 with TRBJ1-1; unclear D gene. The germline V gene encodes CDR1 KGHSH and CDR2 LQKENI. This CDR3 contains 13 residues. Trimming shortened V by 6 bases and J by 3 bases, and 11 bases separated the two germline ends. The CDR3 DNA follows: TGTGCCAGCTCCCGAAACAGAGACACTGAAGCTTTCTTT. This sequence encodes CASSRNRDTEAFF.

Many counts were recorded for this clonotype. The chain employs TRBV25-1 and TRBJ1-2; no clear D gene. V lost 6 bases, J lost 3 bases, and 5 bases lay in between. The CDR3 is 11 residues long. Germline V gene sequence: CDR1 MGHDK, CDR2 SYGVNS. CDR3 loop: CASSSDYGYTF. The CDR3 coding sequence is TGTGCCAGCAGCTCAGACTATGGCTACACCTTC.

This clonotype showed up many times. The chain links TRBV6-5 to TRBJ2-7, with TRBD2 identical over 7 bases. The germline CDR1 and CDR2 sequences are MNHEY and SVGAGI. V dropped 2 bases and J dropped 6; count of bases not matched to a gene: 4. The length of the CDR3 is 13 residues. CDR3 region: CASSYGGVGEQYF. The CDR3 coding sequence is TGTGCCAGCAGTTACGGGGGGGTGGGCGAGCAGTACTTC.

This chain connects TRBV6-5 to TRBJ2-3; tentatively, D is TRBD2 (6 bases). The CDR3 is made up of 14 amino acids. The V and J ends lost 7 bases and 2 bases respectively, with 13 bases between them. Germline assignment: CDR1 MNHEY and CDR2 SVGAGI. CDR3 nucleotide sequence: TGTGCCAGCAACGCGGGGACCTACACAGATACGCAGTATTTT. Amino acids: CASNAGTYTDTQYF.

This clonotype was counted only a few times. CDR3 nucleotide sequence: TGTGCCATCAGCCTTAGCAATGAGCAGTTCTTC. Its translation: CAISLSNEQFF. The chain uses TRBV10-3 and TRBJ2-1, with no clear D. V gave up 6 bases and J gave up 6 bases, with 6 bases separating them. This CDR3 region has 11 residues. Germline lookup yields CDR1 ENHRY and CDR2 SYGVKD.